Described below is a single T cell receptor beta chain sequence and its context. Its specificity is unknown. Expressed TCRB transcripts got sequenced, as all isolated RNA was reverse transcribed. TCRdb's table, derived via immunoSEQ multiplex PCR, lists solely in-frame clones and lacks some. Of around 58,000 clones listed, over 50% are singletons. The record originates from a study of beta chain features in type 1 diabetes. Looking at the study overall: There were 107,917,701 sorted cells examined across all samples. Overall study results and limits: The naive, central memory and Treg TCRB repertoires showed an apparent similarity that was greater among patients than among healthy donors. Possibly, sequencing cDNA over-represented cells that had high TCR expression levels. The study left unresolved whether HLA type influences TCRB rearrangement.

CDR1 is SGHVS and CDR2 is FNYEAQ in the germline V gene. V lost 10 bases and J lost 5, with 12 bases in between. This CDR3 spans 12 amino acids. The rearrangement links TRBV7-6 to TRBJ2-1; TRBD2 might be the D (5 bases). Sequencing input: Tregs from blood. This sequence was found in a woman aged 18-35 years in good health. DNA of the CDR3: TGTGCCACCCGGAGGCCCAACAATGAGCAGTTCTTC. Translating it yields CATRRPNNEQFF.